Below, one TCR beta chain is given with its context. Its antigen remains undetermined. No clone much larger than this one lies a single base away; base qualities are absent. This entry comes from a study of shared clonotypes between healthy human individuals (dated by TCRdb to 2019 to 2021). The study in broad terms: The cohort comprised two women and a few men aged 18 to 49 years. For each donor, three plates each were used for CD4 naive and CD4 memory, two plates were used for CD8 naive, and one plate was used for CD8 memory. To estimate repertoire size and how much clonotypes are shared between individuals, the study performed deep sequencing of blood TCR repertoires from roughly five healthy adults. Libraries were prepared and TCR repertoires were sequenced by different laboratories using diverse techniques, in order to increase sequencing depth and limit assay-specific biases. Each donor's leukapheresis produced roughly between about 0.8 and 10 billion PBMCs.

TCR CDR3 regions were amplified from genomic DNA by multiplex PCR using the deep immunoSEQ assay. Extracted genomic DNA from each cell subset was distributed evenly across all wells of several immunoSEQ 96-well plates, and each plate was treated as a replicate. Each replicate PCR for sorted subsets received about 180 ng genomic DNA, equal to roughly 33,000 T cell genomes. Purified libraries were quantified with a Qubit 3.0 fluorometer, sized on a Bioanalyzer 2100, and re-quantified with the KAPA Library Quantification kit. Each immunoSEQ 96-well plate was sequenced on its own single-read 150-cycle Illumina NextSeq 550 flow cell. Per the original workflow: The immunoSEQ output contained only junctional sequences without quality scores, so filtering could not match that applied to full-length reads. Sequences were annotated with PyIR, a Python wrapper for IgBLAST v1.9, and V/J genes and CDR3 were assigned using IMGT germline references. Any read was removed if the V/J assignment was weak (E-value above 1e-6), the CDR3 was missing, or the read contained stop codons, out-of-frame junctions, or ambiguous translated residues. V3J clonotypes were defined as sequences sharing an identical inferred V gene, J gene, and CDR3 amino acid sequence. Percentage overlap between repertoires was calculated by dividing the number of shared unique clonotypes by the size of the smaller repertoire. RTK rarefaction, the Chao1 estimator, and Recon v2.1 estimates of unobserved clonotypes were used to assess repertoire richness. Generation probabilities for all TCRbeta clonotypes obtained by the gDNA method from several donors were computed using OLGA. TCRdb mirrors the immuneACCESS table, restricted to in-frame sequences. Some clones are absent from its copies; in checked studies, under half trace to an unresolved V gene, and the reason for the others is unknown. Clone size and V and J calls were adopted from that table, with D and trimming inferred from the DNA. For this sample there are approximately 620,000 clones; approximately 97% appear just once. The top ten clones comprise about 0.06% of the sample.

Study-wide conclusions, independent of this receptor: Incomplete sequencing was indicated by rarefaction of sorted-subset datasets, despite the large sequencing depth. Based on pairwise subsampling, the degree of clonotype sharing among donors was expected to be affected by sequencing depth. Clonotypes shared by all four sorted-subset donors showed higher generation probabilities than non-shared clonotypes. Sampling was restricted to blood, and TCR repertoires in tissues likely differ from the TCR repertoires found in blood. Approximately 5% of naive CD4, around 3.6% of naive CD8, around 2.3% of memory CD4, and roughly 0.4% of memory CD8 clonotypes were shared across a few donors. Larger estimated clonotype richness was generally found for naive subsets than for memory subsets. Because the study included only a small number of donors, the genetic and exposure-history diversity represented was limited.

In the germline V gene, CDR1 corresponds to MNHNS and CDR2 to SASEGT. The CDR3, cysteine through phenylalanine, is 14 amino acids long. The kept DNA is CDR3 alone, 42 bases in frame from the first base. Clipping removes 6 bases from V and 3 bases from J, with 5 as the unmatched junction base count. Healthy HIV-negative adults with no recently reported acute infections or vaccinations were included as donors. Every donor was a Caucasian adult residing in Nashville, Tennessee, USA. CD4+ T cells were enriched by magnetic negative selection; naive cells were then positively selected on CD45RA, and the negative fraction formed the memory subset. Blood was obtained by leukapheresis, after which PBMCs were separated by Ficoll-Histopaque density gradient centrifugation and cryopreserved in liquid nitrogen vapor phase. Analytical flow cytometry was used to check the purity and quantity of each magnetically sorted T cell population. Genomic DNA was isolated from every sorted fraction and measured by UV absorbance on a Nanodrop 2000c.

This TCR derives from a woman between 25 and 40 years old in good health. The rearrangement combines TRBV6-1 with TRBJ1-1; 9 of the junction bases match TRBD1. Input material: naive CD4+ T cells sorted from blood. What the cell subset or site label conveys for this sample: CD45RA+ positively selected. The nucleotide sequence is given as TGTGCCAGCAGGGGACAGGGCCGTCACACTGAAGCTTTCTTT. It translates as CASRGQGRHTEAFF.